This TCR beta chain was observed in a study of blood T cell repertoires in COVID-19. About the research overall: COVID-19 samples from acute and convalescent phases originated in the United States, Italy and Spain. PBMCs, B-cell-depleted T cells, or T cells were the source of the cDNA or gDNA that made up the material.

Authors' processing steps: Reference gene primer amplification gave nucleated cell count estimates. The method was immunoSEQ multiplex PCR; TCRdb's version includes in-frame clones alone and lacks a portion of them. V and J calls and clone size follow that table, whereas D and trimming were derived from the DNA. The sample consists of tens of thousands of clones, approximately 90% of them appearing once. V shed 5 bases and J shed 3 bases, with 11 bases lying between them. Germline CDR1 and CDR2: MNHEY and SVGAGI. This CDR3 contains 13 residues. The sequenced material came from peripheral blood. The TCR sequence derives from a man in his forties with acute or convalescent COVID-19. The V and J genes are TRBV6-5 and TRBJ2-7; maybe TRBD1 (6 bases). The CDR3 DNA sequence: TGTGCCAGCAGTAACACAGGGTACTACGAGCAGTACTTC. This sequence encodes CASSNTGYYEQYF.